What follows is one T cell receptor (beta chain) and its context. This clonotype was seen many times. The record has no base qualities; no much larger clone is one base away. This entry belongs to a study of T cells after yellow fever vaccination (dated by TCRdb to 2018 to 2020). Background for the entire study: Memory subsets (EM, EMRA, CM and Tscm) were sorted on a BD FACS Aria III using CD3, CD45RA, CCR7 and CD95 staining. Sorting of memory subsets took place on days 0, 15 and 45 and at 18 months after primary vaccination, as well as on days 0, 15 and 45 after the 30-year booster. The cohort comprised two healthy male donors, one aged 18 to 29 and one aged 30 to 40 years. The SMART-Seq v4 Ultra Low Input RNA kit was used to prepare libraries from fractions with low cell numbers. To follow T-cell clones before and after primary and booster YFV17D yellow fever vaccination, bulk TCR alpha and beta repertoires were sequenced over time. Blood was collected at multiple timepoints before and after primary and secondary immunization, and bulk PBMC replicates and cell subsets were isolated.

Between the V and J ends, shortened by 0 bases and 5 bases respectively, the junction contains 14 bases. Its CDR3 holds 15 amino acids, cysteine through phenylalanine. Just CDR3 DNA is preserved here, 45 bases in frame from base 1. CDR1 and CDR2, looked up from the germline V gene, are SGHDT and YYEEEE. Interpreted using the paper, the treatment or condition label stands for: live attenuated yellow fever vaccine strain. A standard Ficoll-Paque protocol was used to isolate PBMCs from peripheral blood. For sorted memory subsets, RNA extraction was done with the RNeasy Micro Kit. Overall results and qualifications from the work: A small fraction of clonotypes showed up in both the CD4 and CD8 compartments, probably as a result of convergent recombination. After the booster, most of the clones that had expanded following primary vaccination were detected again (approximately 95% of CD4 and 85% to 90% of CD8), which suggests that memory was broadly maintained. The study included only two donors, which limits how far the findings can be generalized. Computational filtering was required because FACS-sorted repertoires could contain abundant contaminating clonotypes from the bulk population. The secondary T-cell response was found to be weaker but faster than the primary response, with a peak reached on day 5 rather than on day 15. In the sorted memory subsets on day 0, nearly all of the vaccine-responding clonotypes fell below detection.

TCR cDNA was synthesized by 5'RACE template switching, which introduced a universal primer site and unique molecular identifiers. Priming of cDNA synthesis was performed from both the TCR alpha and TCR beta constant segments. Library amplification involved two PCR steps, and the second step added sample barcodes and sequencing adapters. Libraries were sequenced on Illumina HiSeq 2500 (2x100 bp) or NovaSeq (2x150 bp). Under the source paper's analysis protocol: Demultiplexing of reads and collapsing into UMI consensus sequences were performed with MIGEC, and V(D)J alignment was carried out with MiXCR. Using edgeR on replicate PBMC samples, clonotypes were called vaccine-responding if FDR was below 0.01 and the log2 fold change was above 5 up to day 15. Each bulk clonotype received a CD4 or CD8 identity based on whether the sequenced CD4 or CD8 repertoire contained that clonotype at higher abundance. To estimate the distribution of each clone across memory phenotypes, clonotype frequencies in memory subsets were weighted by FACS-sorted cell numbers. TCRdb handled the public reads itself, with Q25 trimming in fastp and clone calling in MiXCR, and kept productive beta chains. One record per CDR3 amino acid sequence lists the most common genes and DNA. V and J calls and clone size were set by TCRdb, not the authors. This sample gives 4,500 to 5,000 distinct CDR3 sequences in total; 7.5% to 9.5% of them show up just once. The top ten clones comprise more than 50% of the sample.

The clonotype originates from a man between 18 and 35 years old who received the YFV17D yellow fever vaccine. The rearranged chain carries TRBV5-6 and TRBJ1-1; the D gene cannot be named for sure. The specimen comprised PBMCs, either bulk or a sorted T-cell subset (CD4+, CD8+, memory, or dextramer-sorted; not recorded which), sampled more than 35 days after the first yellow fever vaccination. The sequenced DNA: TGTGCCAGCAGCTTGGCCGAGGGAATGGTTACTGAAGCTTTCTTT. It translates to CASSLAEGMVTEAFF.